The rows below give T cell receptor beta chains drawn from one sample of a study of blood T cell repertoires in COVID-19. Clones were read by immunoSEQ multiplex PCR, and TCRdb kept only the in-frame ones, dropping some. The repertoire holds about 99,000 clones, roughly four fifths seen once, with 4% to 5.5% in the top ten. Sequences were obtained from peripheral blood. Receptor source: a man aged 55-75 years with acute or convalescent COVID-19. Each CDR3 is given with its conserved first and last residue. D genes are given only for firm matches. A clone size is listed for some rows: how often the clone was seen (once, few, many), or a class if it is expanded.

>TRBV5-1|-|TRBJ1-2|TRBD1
TGCGCCAGCAGCCCCCAGGGGGCACGGGATGGCTACACCTTC
CASSPQGARDGYTF
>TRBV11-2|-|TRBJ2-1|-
TGTGCCAGCAGCTTAGCGGGAGTCAATGAGCAGTTCTTC
CASSLAGVNEQFF
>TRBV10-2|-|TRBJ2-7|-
TGCGCCACCAATGATCAGGACAGCTACGAGCAGTACTTC
CATNDQDSYEQYF
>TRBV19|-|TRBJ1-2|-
TGTGCCAGTAGTTTGAGGAACTATGGCTACACCTTC
CASSLRNYGYTF
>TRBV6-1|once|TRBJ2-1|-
TGTGCCAGCACTGAAATTAGCGGGACAGCGACCAATGAGCAGTTCTTC
CASTEISGTATNEQFF
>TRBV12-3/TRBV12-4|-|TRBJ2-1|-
TGTGCCACCACCCCGGGACTGTCAAATGAGCAGTTCTTC
CATTPGLSNEQFF
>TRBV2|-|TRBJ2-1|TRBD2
TGTGCCATACCGGGACTAGCGGGAGCAAGCTCCTACAATGAGCAGTTCTTC
CAIPGLAGASSYNEQFF
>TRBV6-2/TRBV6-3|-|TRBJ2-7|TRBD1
TGTGCCAGCAGTTACTCAGGCAGGGGGAAAACCTACGAGCAGTACTTC
CASSYSGRGKTYEQYF
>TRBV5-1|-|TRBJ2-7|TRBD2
TGCGCCAGCAGCTTGGGACTAGCGGGAGGTCGCAGCTACGAGCAGTACTTC
CASSLGLAGGRSYEQYF
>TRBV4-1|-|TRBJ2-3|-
TGCGCCAGCAGCCAACAAAGAGGGGGAGATACGCAGTATTTT
CASSQQRGGDTQYF
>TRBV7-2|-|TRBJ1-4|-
TGTGCCAGCAGCTACGGTAATGAAAAACTGTTTTTT
CASSYGNEKLFF
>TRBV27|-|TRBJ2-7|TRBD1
TGTGCCAGCGGAGAGAGGGGGCTCTACGAGCAGTACTTC
CASGERGLYEQYF
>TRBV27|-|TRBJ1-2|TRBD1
TGTGCCAGCAGCCCCTCACAGGGGGTGGGTGGCTACACCTTC
CASSPSQGVGGYTF
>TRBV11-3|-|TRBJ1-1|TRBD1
TGTGCCAGCAGTTACGGACAGGGGAAGGCTCCGAACACTGAAGCTTTCTTT
CASSYGQGKAPNTEAFF
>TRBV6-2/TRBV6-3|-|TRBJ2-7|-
TGTGCCAGCAGTTATACAGTTCTCGAGCAGTACTTC
CASSYTVLEQYF
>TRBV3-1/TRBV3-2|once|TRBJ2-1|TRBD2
TGTGCCAGCAGAACTAGCGGGAGATGGGATGAGCAGTTCTTC
CASRTSGRWDEQFF
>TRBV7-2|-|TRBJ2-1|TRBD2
TGTGCCAGCAGCCCAGCTCCGGGAGGGCCCTACAATGAGCAGTTCTTC
CASSPAPGGPYNEQFF
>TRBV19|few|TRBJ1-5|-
TGTGCCAGTAGTATAGGGAGCGCGGTAAGTCAGCCCCAGCATTTT
CASSIGSAVSQPQHF
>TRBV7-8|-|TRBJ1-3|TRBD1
TGTGCCAGCACCCAACAGGGGACTGGAAACACCATATATTTT
CASTQQGTGNTIYF
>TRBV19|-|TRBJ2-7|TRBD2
TGTGCCAGTAGCCGACTAGCGGGTACCTACGAGCAGTACTTC
CASSRLAGTYEQYF
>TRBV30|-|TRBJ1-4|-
TGTGCCTGGAGGGGGACCTTCGGGGGTTTCGGAAAACTGTTTTTT
CAWRGTFGGFGKLFF
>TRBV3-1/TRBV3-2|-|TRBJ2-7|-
TGTGCCAGCAGACCGACGGGGAGAACCTACGAGCAGTACTTC
CASRPTGRTYEQYF
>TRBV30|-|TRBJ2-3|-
TGTGCCTGGAGGGACAGACCCACAGATACGCAGTATTTT
CAWRDRPTDTQYF
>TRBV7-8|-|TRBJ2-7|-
TGTGCCAGCAGCTTAAATAACAGGGCGGACGAGCAGTACTTC
CASSLNNRADEQYF
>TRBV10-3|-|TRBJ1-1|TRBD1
TGTGCCATCGGGACAGGAGTCGAAGCTTTCTTT
CAIGTGVEAFF
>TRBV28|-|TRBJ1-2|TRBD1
TGTGCCAGCAGTTCGTCCGGGACAGGGGACTATGGCTACACCTTC
CASSSSGTGDYGYTF
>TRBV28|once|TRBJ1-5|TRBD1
TGTGCCAGCAGTTCTCGACAGGGTGTAAGCAATCAGCCCCAGCATTTT
CASSSRQGVSNQPQHF
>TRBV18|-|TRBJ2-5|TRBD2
TGTGCCAGCTCAACAGCGGGGGGGGCGAGAGAGACCCAGTACTTC
CASSTAGGARETQYF
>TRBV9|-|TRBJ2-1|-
TGTGCCAGCAGCGTAGTCCCGGGGGGCTCGGGTGAGCAGTTCTTC
CASSVVPGGSGEQFF
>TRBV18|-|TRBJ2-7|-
TGTGCCAGCTCACTAGCAGGGGTCGGTTACGAGCAGTACTTC
CASSLAGVGYEQYF
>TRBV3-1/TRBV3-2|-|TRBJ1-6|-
TGTGCCAGCAGCCAAGCACCCGGGACACCCCTCCACTTT
CASSQAPGTPLHF
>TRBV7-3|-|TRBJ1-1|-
TGTGCCAGCAGCTTAACAGCCAACACTGAAGCTTTCTTT
CASSLTANTEAFF
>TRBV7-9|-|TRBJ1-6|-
TGTGCCAGCAGCTTAGTTATGGGCTCACCCCTCCACTTT
CASSLVMGSPLHF
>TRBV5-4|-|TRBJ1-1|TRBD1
TGTGCCAGCAGCGACGGACAGGGGGTGCACACTGAAGCTTTCTTT
CASSDGQGVHTEAFF
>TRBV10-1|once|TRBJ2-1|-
TGCGCCAGCAGTGAGTGGGGCGACGGGCGGTGTGAGCAGTTCTTC
CASSEWGDGRCEQFF
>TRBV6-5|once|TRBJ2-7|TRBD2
TGTGCCAGCAGTTACAAGCGGGAGCTCTACGAGCAGTACTTC
CASSYKRELYEQYF
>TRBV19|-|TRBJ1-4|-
TGTGCCAGTATTCAACAAGGACAGCTTAATGAAAAACTGTTTTTT
CASIQQGQLNEKLFF
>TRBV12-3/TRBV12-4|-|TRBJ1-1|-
TGTGCCAGCAGTTTCGGCGGGTCGATACGAGCTTTCTTT
CASSFGGSIRAFF
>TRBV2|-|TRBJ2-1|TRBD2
TGTGCCAGCAGGAAAACGGGACTAGCGGGGGGGCAGGGTGAGCAGTTCTTC
CASRKTGLAGGQGEQFF
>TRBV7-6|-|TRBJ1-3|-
TGTGCCAGCAGCTTAGGGACAAACTCTGGAAACACCATATATTTT
CASSLGTNSGNTIYF
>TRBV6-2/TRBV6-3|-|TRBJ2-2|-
TGTGCCAGCAGTTACTCATCCACATACACCGGGGAGCTGTTTTTT
CASSYSSTYTGELFF
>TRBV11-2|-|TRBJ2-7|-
TGTGCCAGCAGCTCGATCGCTGGGAGATCAGACCAGTACTTC
CASSSIAGRSDQYF
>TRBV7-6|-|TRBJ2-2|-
TGTGCCAGCAGCTTAGAATACGGGACGAACACCGGGGAGCTGTTTTTT
CASSLEYGTNTGELFF
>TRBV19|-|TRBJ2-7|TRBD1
TGTGCCAGTCAAGGGGGCGACCGTTCCTACGAGCAGTACTTC
CASQGGDRSYEQYF
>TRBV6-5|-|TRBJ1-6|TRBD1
TGTGCCAGCAGTTACGACAGGGGAGATTCACCCCTCCACTTT
CASSYDRGDSPLHF